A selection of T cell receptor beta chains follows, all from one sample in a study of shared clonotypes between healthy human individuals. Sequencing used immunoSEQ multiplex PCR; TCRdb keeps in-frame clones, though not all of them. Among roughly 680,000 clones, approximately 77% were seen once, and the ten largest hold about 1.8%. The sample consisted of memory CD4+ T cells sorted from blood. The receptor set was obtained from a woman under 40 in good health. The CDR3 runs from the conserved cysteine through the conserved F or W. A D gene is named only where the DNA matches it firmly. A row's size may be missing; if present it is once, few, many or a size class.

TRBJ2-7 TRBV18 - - CASSGGREQYF TGTGCCAGCTCCGGCGGACGTGAGCAGTACTTC
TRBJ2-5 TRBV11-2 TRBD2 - CASSFAGEETQYF TGTGCCAGCAGCTTCGCGGGGGAAGAGACCCAGTACTTC
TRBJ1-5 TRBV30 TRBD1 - CACNRGSNQPQHF TGTGCCTGTAACAGGGGAAGCAATCAGCCCCAGCATTTT
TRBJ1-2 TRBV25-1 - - CASSRQTYGYTF TGTGCCAGCTCCAGACAGACCTATGGCTACACCTTC
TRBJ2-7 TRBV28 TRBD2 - CASSRPGLVYEQYF TGTGCCAGCAGCCGTCCGGGACTAGTCTACGAGCAGTACTTC
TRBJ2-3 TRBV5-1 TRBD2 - CASRRGEDTQYF TGCGCCAGCAGACGGGGGGAAGATACGCAGTATTTT
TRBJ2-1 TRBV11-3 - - CASRGQMDEQFF TGTGCCAGCAGGGGGCAGATGGATGAGCAGTTCTTC
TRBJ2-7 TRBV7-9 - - CASSSTIDPYEQYF TGTGCCAGCAGCTCCACGATAGATCCCTACGAGCAGTACTTC
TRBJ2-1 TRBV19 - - CASSGGLFSSYNEQFF TGTGCCAGTAGTGGCGGCCTTTTTAGCTCCTACAATGAGCAGTTCTTC
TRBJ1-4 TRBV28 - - CATSKSTAGLNEKLFF TGTGCCACCAGCAAGAGTACAGCGGGTTTAAATGAAAAACTGTTTTTT
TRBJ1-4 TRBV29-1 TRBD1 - CSVEIDRERNEKLFF TGCAGCGTTGAGATCGACAGGGAAAGAAATGAAAAACTGTTTTTT
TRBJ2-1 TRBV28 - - CASSPAGHFEGNEQFF TGTGCCAGCAGTCCAGCGGGACATTTTGAGGGCAATGAGCAGTTCTTC
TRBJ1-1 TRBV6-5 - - CASSYVVNTEAFF TGTGCCAGCAGTTACGTGGTGAACACTGAAGCTTTCTTT
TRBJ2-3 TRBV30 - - CAWSLSNTQYF TGTGCCTGGAGCCTTAGTAATACGCAGTATTTT
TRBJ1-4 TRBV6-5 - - CASSWGITNEKLFF TGTGCCAGCAGCTGGGGCATAACTAATGAAAAACTGTTTTTT
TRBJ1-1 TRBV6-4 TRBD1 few CASSVTQGTEAFF TGTGCCAGCAGTGTCACACAGGGGACTGAAGCTTTCTTT
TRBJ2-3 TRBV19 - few CASSIGGTDTQYF TGTGCCAGTAGTATAGGAGGAACAGATACGCAGTATTTT
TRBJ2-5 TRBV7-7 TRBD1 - CASSRDREETQYF TGTGCCAGCAGCCGCGACAGGGAAGAGACCCAGTACTTC
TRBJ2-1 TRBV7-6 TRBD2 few CASSLDLGTSVNEQFF TGTGCCAGCAGCTTAGATCTGGGGACTAGCGTCAATGAGCAGTTCTTC
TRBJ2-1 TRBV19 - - CASTRTDPDGEQFF TGTGCCAGTACCAGGACGGACCCGGACGGTGAGCAGTTCTTC
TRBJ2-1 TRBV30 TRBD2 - CAWSGTSGPLGEQFF TGTGCCTGGAGTGGGACTAGCGGCCCTTTGGGTGAGCAGTTCTTC
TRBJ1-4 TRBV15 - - CATSRGNGNEKLFF TGTGCCACCAGCAGAGGTAACGGGAATGAAAAACTGTTTTTT
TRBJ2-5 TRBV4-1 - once CASSQAGQGVAGGQTQYF TGCGCCAGCAGCCAAGCAGGACAGGGGGTAGCGGGAGGGCAGACCCAGTACTTC
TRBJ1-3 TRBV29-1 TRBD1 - CSVRSGQGGSSGNTIYF TGCAGCGTTAGGTCCGGACAGGGAGGAAGCTCTGGAAACACCATATATTTT
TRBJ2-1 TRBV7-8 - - CASSLGGPWRVNEQFF TGTGCCAGCAGCTTAGGGGGACCGTGGAGGGTCAATGAGCAGTTCTTC
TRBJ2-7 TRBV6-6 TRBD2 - CASSRNSGGMDEQYF TGTGCCAGCAGCCGTAATAGCGGGGGTATGGACGAGCAGTACTTC
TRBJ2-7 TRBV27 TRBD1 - CASSRTGGQDKEQYF TGTGCCAGCAGTAGGACAGGGGGCCAAGATAAGGAGCAGTACTTC
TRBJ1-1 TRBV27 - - CASSPSDRMNTEAFF TGTGCCAGCAGTCCCTCCGACAGGATGAACACTGAAGCTTTCTTT
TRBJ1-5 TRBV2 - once CASNSQNNQPQHF TGTGCCAGCAATTCACAGAATAATCAGCCCCAGCATTTT
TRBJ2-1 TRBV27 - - CASSVVSENDEQFF TGTGCCAGCAGCGTAGTATCGGAGAACGATGAGCAGTTCTTC
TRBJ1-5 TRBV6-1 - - CASSTRGGDQPQHF TGTGCCAGCAGTACCAGGGGCGGCGATCAGCCCCAGCATTTT
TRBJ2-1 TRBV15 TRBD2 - CATSRGLAGDNEQFF TGTGCCACCAGCAGAGGACTAGCGGGAGACAATGAGCAGTTCTTC
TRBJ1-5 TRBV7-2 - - CASSLFGGANQPQHF TGTGCCAGCAGCTTGTTCGGAGGGGCAAATCAGCCCCAGCATTTT
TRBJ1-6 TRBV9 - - CASSVEAEPLALHF TGTGCCAGCAGCGTAGAGGCAGAACCGTTGGCCCTCCACTTT
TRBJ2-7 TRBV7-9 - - CASSFAGDLGYEQYF TGTGCCAGCAGCTTCGCAGGGGACCTGGGCTACGAGCAGTACTTC
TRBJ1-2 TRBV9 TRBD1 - CASSAGDRTYYGYTF TGTGCCAGCAGCGCGGGGGACAGGACCTACTATGGCTACACCTTC
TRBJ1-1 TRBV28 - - CASSLSDRHTEAFF TGTGCCAGCAGTTTATCAGACAGACACACTGAAGCTTTCTTT
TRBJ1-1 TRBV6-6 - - CASSYGGRRNTEAFF TGTGCCAGCAGTTACGGCGGACGAAGGAACACTGAAGCTTTCTTT
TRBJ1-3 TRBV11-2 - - CASSYSAGGFSGNTIYF TGTGCCAGCAGCTACAGCGCAGGCGGATTCTCTGGAAACACCATATATTTT
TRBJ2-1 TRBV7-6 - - CASSPTRAESVYEQFF TGTGCCAGCAGCCCAACTAGGGCGGAGTCGGTCTATGAGCAGTTCTTC
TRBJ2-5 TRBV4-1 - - CASGPARQETQYF TGCGCCAGCGGCCCCGCTAGGCAAGAGACCCAGTACTTC
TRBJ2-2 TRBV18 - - CASSPRTIPNTGELFF TGTGCCAGCTCACCACGGACCATACCAAACACCGGGGAGCTGTTTTTT
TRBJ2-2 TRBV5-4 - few CASSFSVGVTGELFF TGTGCCAGCAGCTTCAGCGTGGGGGTCACCGGGGAGCTGTTTTTT
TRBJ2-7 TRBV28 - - CAVAAERQYF TGTGCCGTAGCGGCCGAAAGGCAGTACTTC
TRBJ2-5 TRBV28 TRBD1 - CASSVPQGARSQETQYF TGTGCCAGCAGTGTACCACAGGGGGCGCGTTCCCAAGAGACCCAGTACTTC
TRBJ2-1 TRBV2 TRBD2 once CASKKTSGYSSYNEQFF TGTGCCAGCAAGAAGACTAGCGGATATAGCTCCTACAATGAGCAGTTCTTC
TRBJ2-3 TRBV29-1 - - CSAARTTDTQYF TGCAGCGCCGCGAGGACCACAGATACGCAGTATTTT
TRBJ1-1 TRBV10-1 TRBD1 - CASSGTTGVITEAFF TGCGCCAGCAGTGGGACGACAGGGGTAATTACTGAAGCTTTCTTT
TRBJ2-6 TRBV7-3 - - CASSPRISGANVLTF TGTGCCAGCAGCCCCCGGATCTCTGGGGCCAACGTCCTGACTTTC